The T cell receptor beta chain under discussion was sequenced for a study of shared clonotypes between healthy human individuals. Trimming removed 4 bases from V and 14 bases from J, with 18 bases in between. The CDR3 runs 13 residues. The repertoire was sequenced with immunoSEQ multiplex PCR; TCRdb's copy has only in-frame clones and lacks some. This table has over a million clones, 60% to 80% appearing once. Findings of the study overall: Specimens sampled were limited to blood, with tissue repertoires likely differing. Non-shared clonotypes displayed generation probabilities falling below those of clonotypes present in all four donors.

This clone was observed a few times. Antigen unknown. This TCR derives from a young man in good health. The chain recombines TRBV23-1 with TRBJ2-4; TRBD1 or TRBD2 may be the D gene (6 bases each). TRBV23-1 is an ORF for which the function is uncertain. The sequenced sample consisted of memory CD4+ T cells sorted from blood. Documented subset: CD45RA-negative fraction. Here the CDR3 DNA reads TGCGCCAGCAGTCCCCAACAGGGACTCTCGGAGTACTTC. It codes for CASSPQQGLSEYF.